One and the same sample provided the 20 T cell receptor beta chains below, sequenced in a study of blood T cell repertoires in COVID-19. Some clones are missing from TCRdb's copy, which holds only in-frame ones; the method was immunoSEQ multiplex PCR. The sample records under 140,000 clones, nearly 90% being singletons. The specimen sequenced was peripheral blood. These receptors all stem from a human donor in a cohort sampled during active COVID-19.

This chain joins TRBV15 and TRBJ2-3, with a tentative D call TRBD2 (5 bases). V shed 3 bases and J shed 6 bases, with 19 bases lying between them. The CDR3 spans 16 residues. In germline, CDR1 is LNHNV, CDR2 YYDKDF (reference sequence). The CDR3 DNA is TGTGCCACCAGCAGGGGTGCCTCTAGAGGCGGGGATACGCAGTATTTT. Translated: CATSRGASRGGDTQYF.

V usage is TRBV11-1 and J usage is TRBJ1-5; the D gene is possibly TRBD1 (5 bases). Trimming removed 5 bases from V and 5 bases from J, with 13 bases in between. The germline V gene has CDR1 SGHAT and CDR2 FQDESV (reference sequence). The CDR3 is made up of 14 amino acids. CDR3 nucleotides: TGTGCCAGCAGCCAAGACAGCCTCGATCAGCCCCAGCATTTT. The encoded protein is CASSQDSLDQPQHF.

The gene calls are TRBV6-4 and TRBJ2-3, with 7 bases matching TRBD2. Germline values: CDR1 MRHNA, CDR2 SNTAGT. The trim removed 3 bases at V and 7 bases at J, leaving 7 bases unmatched. There are 14 residues in the CDR3. This CDR3 reads CASSELAQGYTQYF. CDR3 in DNA: TGTGCCAGCAGTGAACTAGCGCAAGGATATACGCAGTATTTT.

The genes are TRBV29-1 and TRBJ2-2, with TRBD1 matching over 10 bases. Germline CDR1 SQVTM, CDR2 ANQGSEA. The junction had 6 bases not matched to a gene; V was cut back by 3 bases and J by 2 bases. This CDR3 is 16 amino acids long. The CDR3 DNA sequence: TGCAGCGTTGACGTAGGACAGGGGGTTAACACCGGGGAGCTGTTTTTT. This codes for CSVDVGQGVNTGELFF.

This clone is a singleton in its sample. J is TRBJ2-1 and V is TRBV5-1; 10 bases agree with TRBD2. V trimming: 1 base; J trimming: 4 bases; junction bases outside the gene matches: 2. This CDR3 has 15 residues. Germline CDR1 is SGHRS and CDR2 is YFSETQ. CDR3 nucleotides: TGCGCCAGCAGCTTGCTAGCGGGAGAATACAATGAGCAGTTCTTC. It translates to CASSLLAGEYNEQFF.

The chain is built from TRBV5-1 and TRBJ1-4; D unresolved. This CDR3 has 15 residues. In germline, CDR1 is SGHRS, CDR2 YFSETQ. Trimming shortened V by 3 bases and J by 6 bases, and 15 bases separated the two germline ends. CDR3 loop: CASSSSARGDEKLFF. The CDR3 region has the DNA TGCGCCAGCAGCTCGAGTGCCCGTGGAGATGAAAAACTGTTTTTT.

The chain's CDR3 is CASSPWGQGSEKLFF. CDR3 in DNA: TGTGCCAGCAGTCCATGGGGACAGGGGAGTGAAAAACTGTTTTTT. The chain recombines TRBV27 with TRBJ1-4; the match to TRBD1 covers 10 bases. CDR3 length: 15 residues. The ends lost 5 bases at V and 7 bases at J; junction bases unmatched: 7. The V gene's germline CDR1 is MNHEY and CDR2 SMNVEV (reference sequence). The full variable domain, in which reference TRBV27 and TRBJ1-4 provide the parts outside the CDR3, is EAQVTQNPRYLITVTGKKLTVTCSQNMNHEYMSWYRQDPGLGLRQIYYSMNVEVTDKGDVPEGYKVSRKEKRNFPLILESPSPNQTSLYFCASSPWGQGSEKLFFGSGTQLSVL.

The rearrangement links TRBV19 to TRBJ2-6; possibly TRBD2 for D (5 bases). The germline gives CDR1 LNHDA, CDR2 SQIVND (reference sequence). Trimming removed 6 bases at V and 0 bases at J, with 30 bases between. This CDR3 region has 22 residues. DNA of the CDR3: TGTGCCAGTAGCCATCGACATGGAATGGGGTCCCCGGGGTCCTCTGGGGCCAACGTCCTGACTTTC. It is translated as CASSHRHGMGSPGSSGANVLTF. The entire variable domain, with the rest obtained from reference TRBV19 and TRBJ2-6, is as follows: DGGITQSPKYLFRKEGQNVTLSCEQNLNHDAMYWYRQDPGQGLRLIYYSQIVNDFQKGDIAEGYSVSREKKESFPLTVTSAQKNPTAFYLCASSHRHGMGSPGSSGANVLTFGAGSRLTVL.

The chain links TRBV19 to TRBJ1-5; the match to TRBD1 covers 7 bases. Per the germline V gene, CDR1 is LNHDA and CDR2 is SQIVND (reference sequence). The junction had 3 bases not matched to a gene; V was cut back by 3 bases and J by 1 base. The CDR3 covers 15 residues. The CDR3 nucleotides are TGTGCCAGTAGTATGGGACAGATCAGCAATCAGCCCCAGCATTTT. This encodes CASSMGQISNQPQHF.

The chain uses TRBV29-1 and TRBJ2-1, with TRBD2 matching over 10 bases. The CDR3 totals 14 residues. V shed 2 bases, J shed 10 bases, and the junction held 8 bases outside the gene matches. The germline CDR1 and CDR2 sequences are SQVTM and ANQGSEA. CDR3 in amino acids: CSVENWSSGGEQFF. The CDR3, as DNA: TGCAGCGTTGAAAATTGGTCTAGCGGGGGCGAGCAGTTCTTC.

This sequence joins TRBV5-4 and TRBJ2-7; 7 nucleotides line up with TRBD1. Germline V gene sequence: CDR1 SGHNT, CDR2 YYREEE (reference sequence). The trim removed 3 bases at V and 3 bases at J, leaving 6 bases unmatched. This CDR3 has 14 amino acids. CDR3 loop: CASSSGGHGYEQYF. Here the CDR3 DNA reads TGTGCCAGCAGCTCAGGGGGACACGGCTACGAGCAGTACTTC.

This chain connects TRBV14 to TRBJ1-6, with 10 bases identical to TRBD1. Trimming at V came to 1 base and at J to 9 bases, leaving 0 bases not matched to a gene. CDR1 is SGHDN, CDR2 FVKESK, per germline. The CDR3 runs to 14 residues. The CDR3 spells CASSQGTGGSPLHF. The CDR3 DNA follows: TGTGCCAGCAGCCAAGGGACAGGGGGTTCACCCCTCCACTTT.

The rearrangement uses TRBV11-2 and TRBJ2-1; 11 nucleotides line up with TRBD2. The CDR3 totals 19 residues. The germline gives CDR1 SGHAT, CDR2 FQNNGV. V lost 8 bases to trimming and J lost 6 bases; unmatched junction nucleotides: 21. Here the CDR3 reads CASQREGLAVYRPPNEQFF. CDR3 nucleotides: TGTGCCAGCCAACGTGAGGGACTAGCGGTCTACAGGCCCCCCAATGAGCAGTTCTTC. The variable domain in full, completed from reference TRBV11-2 and TRBJ2-1, reads EAGVAQSPRYKIIEKRQSVAFWCNPISGHATLYWYQQILGQGPKLLIQFQNNGVVDDSQLPKDRFSAERLKGVDSTLKIQPAKLEDSAVYLCASQREGLAVYRPPNEQFFGPGTRLTVL.

CDR3 coding DNA: TGTGCCAGCAGCCAAGAGCGAGGGGGATACCTAGGTTCACCCCTCCACTTT. Translating it yields CASSQERGGYLGSPLHF. The chain combines TRBV14 with TRBJ1-6; possibly TRBD1 for D (6 bases). V was cut by 0 bases and J by 9 bases, with 18 bases left in between. The CDR3 is 17 amino acids. The germline V gene encodes CDR1 SGHDN and CDR2 FVKESK.

This rearrangement joins TRBV3-1 (or the pseudogene TRBV3-2) to TRBJ2-7; a possible D gene is TRBD2 (6 bases). The germline gives CDR1 LGHDT, CDR2 YNNKEL (reference sequence). The CDR3 totals 14 residues. The V end lost 4 bases, the J end lost 7 bases, and 17 bases lay between the germline ends. CDR3 region: CASSLQSQAGEQYF. The CDR3 DNA sequence: TGTGCCAGCAGCCTGCAGTCGCAGGCGGGAGAGCAGTACTTC.

V and J are TRBV7-9 and TRBJ2-2; 7 nucleotides align to TRBD1. V dropped 5 bases and J dropped 3; count of bases not matched to a gene: 9. The length of the CDR3 is 16 residues. CDR1 and CDR2 from the germline V gene are SEHNR and FQNEAQ (reference sequence). This CDR3 is CASSQRQGGYTGELFF. The CDR3 DNA is TGTGCCAGCAGCCAGCGACAGGGCGGCTACACCGGGGAGCTGTTTTTT.

The genes are TRBV6-1 and TRBJ1-2, with D uncertain. Trimming left V 4 bases short and J 1 base short, with 16 bases between. The V gene's germline CDR1 is MNHNS and CDR2 SASEGT. This CDR3 contains 16 residues. As DNA, the CDR3 is TGTGCCAGCAGTGTTGGGTCAGGTTTGCGTAACTATGGCTACACCTTC. Translated, it gives CASSVGSGLRNYGYTF.

The chain joins TRBV6-6 to TRBJ1-2, with D maybe TRBD1 (6 bases). CDR1 and CDR2 (germline): MNHNY, SVGAGI (reference sequence). The CDR3 has 14 amino acids. The V gene lost 8 bases and the J gene lost 4 bases, with 17 bases spanning the gap. The CDR3 loop is CASRTDQTSYGYTF. The CDR3 nucleotides read TGTGCCAGCCGGACAGACCAGACCTCCTATGGCTACACCTTC.

On this clone: The sample has other DNA sequences that encode this CDR3 too. This chain connects TRBV3-1 (or the pseudogene TRBV3-2) to TRBJ1-5; D uncertain. The germline CDR1 and CDR2 sequences are LGHDT and YNNKEL (reference sequence). This CDR3 is 14 amino acids long. V was clipped by 3 bases and J by 2 bases, with 8 bases between them. CDR3 sequence: CASSQGSGNQPQHF. The DNA for the CDR3 is TGTGCCAGCAGCCAGGGGAGCGGCAATCAGCCCCAGCATTTT.

This chain connects TRBV9 to TRBJ2-5, with D possibly TRBD1 on 5 matching bases. This CDR3 contains 16 residues. Germline CDR1 reads SGDLS; CDR2 reads YYNGEE. The V end was cut by 4 bases, the J end by 1 base, with 17 bases between. CDR3 amino acids: CASSPRRDSLQETQYF. The CDR3 DNA follows: TGTGCCAGCAGCCCTCGCCGTGACAGCCTCCAAGAGACCCAGTACTTC.